Listed below are T cell receptor beta chains from one sample, sequenced in a study of T-cell memory formation after mild COVID-19. TCRdb processed the 5' RACE reads anew with MiXCR; each CDR3 protein has one entry. The repertoire holds roughly 600,000 distinct CDR3 sequences, about a sixth seen once, with more than 10% in the top ten. Specimen: PBMCs or a T cell subset sorted from them (not recorded which). The receptors come from an adult woman who had mild COVID-19 (a few samples of this study predate the infection). Cell type and time point are not known. Each CDR3 is given with its conserved first and last residue. A D gene is named only where the DNA matches it firmly. The size entry is marked missing in some rows and otherwise reads once, few, many or a size class.

TRBV12-3/TRBV12-4,13,many,TRBJ2-7,NA,TGTGCCAGCATAGGCGGTCCGACCTACGAGCAGTACTTC,CASIGGPTYEQYF
TRBV20-1,13,few,TRBJ2-1,NA,TGCAGTGGGCGGGACTCCCTTGCCCATGAGCAGTTCTTC,CSGRDSLAHEQFF
TRBV6-5,15,NA,TRBJ2-7,NA,TGTGCCAGCAGTTACTTGGGGCGAGTCTCCTACGAGCAGTACTTC,CASSYLGRVSYEQYF
TRBV21-1,15,NA,TRBJ1-4,NA,TGTGCCAGCAGCTTAAGCGTAAGGGAAAATGAAAAACTGTTTTTT,CASSLSVRENEKLFF
TRBV24-1,16,few,TRBJ2-7,TRBD1,TGTGCCACCAGTGATTCCCCTCCGGGACAGAGTTACGAGCAGTACTTC,CATSDSPPGQSYEQYF
TRBV19,14,NA,TRBJ1-2,TRBD1,TGTGCCAGTAGCCCGACAGGGGAAGCGCGGGGCTACACCTTC,CASSPTGEARGYTF
TRBV25-1,14,few,TRBJ2-1,NA,TGTGCCAGCAGACCTAAGGGCTCCTACAATGAGCAGTTCTTC,CASRPKGSYNEQFF
TRBV12-3/TRBV12-4,17,many,TRBJ2-7,TRBD2,TGTGCCAGCAGCCCAAGGACTAGCGGGATTATCACCTACGAGCAGTACTTC,CASSPRTSGIITYEQYF
TRBV24-1,13,NA,TRBJ2-2,TRBD1,TGTGCCACCGAGGACAGGGTGGCCGGGGAGCTGTTTTTT,CATEDRVAGELFF
TRBV11-2,13,few,TRBJ2-3,NA,TGTGCCAGCAGCTTTACCGGGGTCAATACGCAGTATTTT,CASSFTGVNTQYF
TRBV30,13,NA,TRBJ1-2,NA,TGTGCCTGGAGTGCAGGGGCGGGCTATGGCTACACCTTC,CAWSAGAGYGYTF
TRBV6-2/TRBV6-3,21,few,TRBJ1-1,NA,TGTGCCAGCAGCCTCCCCCCCTTCGGCCCGGGACTGGGGAGAGGGAACACTGAAGCTTTCTTT,CASSLPPFGPGLGRGNTEAFF
TRBV27,15,NA,TRBJ2-7,NA,TGTGCCAGCAGTTTAAGCGCCGGGACACCTCATATGCAGTACTTC,CASSLSAGTPHMQYF
TRBV29-1,14,few,TRBJ2-3,TRBD2,TGCAGCACCAATGGACGGGAGGGCCCAGATACGCAGTATTTT,CSTNGREGPDTQYF
TRBV4-1,16,NA,TRBJ1-4,NA,TGCGCCAGCAGCCTACCCCAGGGTCGGCTGGGTGAAAAACTGTTTTTT,CASSLPQGRLGEKLFF
TRBV4-1,15,NA,TRBJ1-2,NA,TGCGCCAGCAGCCTATGGACAGATGGGAACTATGGCTACACCTTC,CASSLWTDGNYGYTF
TRBV9,15,few,TRBJ2-7,TRBD2,TGTGCCAGCAGCGTGGCTAGCGGGAGTTTTGGGGAGCAGTACTTC,CASSVASGSFGEQYF